Listed here are 12 T cell receptor beta chains from one sample, sequenced in a study of shared clonotypes between healthy human individuals. The repertoire was sequenced with immunoSEQ multiplex PCR; TCRdb's copy has only in-frame clones and lacks some. The table includes over a million clones, just under 99% detected once. Sequencing was performed on naive CD4+ T cells sorted from blood. The subset denotes: CD45RA+ positively selected. All receptors derive from a man younger than 40 in good health.

The count of this clone is one. The chain recombines TRBV11-2 with TRBJ2-2, with D perhaps matching TRBD2 (5 bases). Germline V gene data show CDR1 as SGHAT and CDR2 as FQNNGV. This CDR3 spans 13 amino acids. Trimming removed 5 bases at V and 7 bases at J, with 11 bases between. The CDR3 DNA is TGTGCCAGCAGCCAAAGCCGGGGCGGGGAGCTGTTTTTT. Translating it yields CASSQSRGGELFF.

The CDR3 region has the DNA TGTGCCAGCAGCTTAGGACTAGCGGGGAGGGATTCCTACAATGAGCAGTTCTTC. The encoded protein is CASSLGLAGRDSYNEQFF. V usage is TRBV5-4 and J usage is TRBJ2-1; 12 nucleotides align to TRBD2. In germline, CDR1 is SGHNT, CDR2 YYREEE (reference sequence). Trimming at V came to 2 bases and at J to 1 base, leaving 7 bases not matched to a gene. There are 18 residues in the CDR3. Full variable domain (rest looked up from reference TRBV5-4 and TRBJ2-1): ETGVTQSPTHLIKTRGQQVTLRCSSQSGHNTVSWYQQALGQGPQFIFQYYREEENGRGNFPPRFSGLQFPNYSSELNVNALELDDSALYLCASSLGLAGRDSYNEQFFGPGTRLTVL.

The chain is built from TRBV5-6 and TRBJ1-2; 7 nucleotides agree with TRBD1. J gave up 5 bases and V 0 bases, and 4 bases lay outside the gene matches. Germline-derived CDR1 and CDR2 are SGHDT and YYEEEE. There are 14 residues in the CDR3. The DNA for the CDR3 is TGTGCCAGCAGCTTGGAACAGGGGAGGTATGGCTACACCTTC. Residues: CASSLEQGRYGYTF.

The chain employs TRBV7-6 and TRBJ2-6; TRBD1 agrees at 8 bases. Germline CDR1 and CDR2: SGHVS and FNYEAQ. The CDR3 consists of 18 residues. After removal of 0 bases from V and 0 bases from J, the junction contained 4 bases not matched to a gene. CDR3 residues: CASSLAGTGISGANVLTF. The DNA for the CDR3 is TGTGCCAGCAGCTTAGCCGGGACAGGAATCTCTGGGGCCAACGTCCTGACTTTC.

The rearrangement uses TRBV28 and TRBJ1-3; no clear D. Germline V gene sequence: CDR1 MDHEN, CDR2 SYDVKM. The CDR3 is 15 amino acids. V was trimmed by 3 bases and J by 0 bases, leaving 9 bases between them. DNA for the CDR3: TGTGCCAGCAGTTTTTTGCGGAGCTCTGGAAACACCATATATTTT. It specifies CASSFLRSSGNTIYF.

This sequence joins TRBV5-4 and TRBJ2-1; D may correspond to TRBD1 or TRBD2 (5 bases each). V shed 4 bases and J shed 9 bases, with 17 bases lying between them. The CDR3 extends over 14 amino acids. Germline V gene data show CDR1 as SGHNT and CDR2 as YYREEE (reference sequence). CDR3 residues: CASSVPGPRVEQFF. CDR3 DNA sequence: TGTGCCAGCAGCGTACCGGGACCAAGAGTTGAGCAGTTCTTC.

This clone is a singleton in its sample. V and J are TRBV6-5 and TRBJ2-7, with TRBD2 identical over 9 bases. Germline V lookup: CDR1 MNHEY, CDR2 SVGAGI. V lost 6 bases and J lost 3; bases outside the gene matches: 9. CDR3 length: 15 amino acids. CDR3 protein: CASSSLAGFYYEQYF. The CDR3 DNA follows: TGTGCCAGCAGCAGCCTAGCGGGATTCTACTACGAGCAGTACTTC.

CDR3 coding DNA: TGTGCCAGCAGCTTAAGCAACTCCTACAATGAGCAGTTCTTC. It specifies CASSLSNSYNEQFF. The chain combines TRBV7-2 with TRBJ2-1; D is uncertain. Germline loops: CDR1 SGHTA, CDR2 FQGNSA. This CDR3 is built from 14 residues. The V and J ends lost 2 bases and 0 bases respectively, with 5 bases between them.

The V and J genes are TRBV30 and TRBJ2-7; no reliable D call. The CDR3 is 12 amino acids. V dropped 0 bases and J dropped 4 bases, with 7 bases sitting between them. Germline loops: CDR1 GTSNPN, CDR2 SVGIG (reference sequence). In DNA, the CDR3 is TGTGCCTGGAGTGTACTCGTTTACGAGCAGTACTTC. It yields the protein CAWSVLVYEQYF. Supplemented by reference TRBV30 and TRBJ2-7, the full variable domain reads SQTIHQWPATLVQPVGSPLSLECTVEGTSNPNLYWYRQAAGRGLQLLFYSVGIGQISSEVPQNLSASRPQDRQFILSSKKLLLSDSGFYLCAWSVLVYEQYFGPGTRLTVT.

The table lists this clone with a count of one. Other DNA sequences from this sample encode an identical CDR3 as well. CDR3 DNA: TGCGCCAGCAGCCCGACAGGGCAAGAGACCCAGTACTTC. Its translation is CASSPTGQETQYF. The V and J genes are TRBV5-1 and TRBJ2-5; 7 bases match TRBD1. This CDR3 is built from 13 residues. In germline, CDR1 is SGHRS, CDR2 YFSETQ. V gave up 4 bases and J gave up 2 bases; unmatched junction bases: 2.

The CDR3 reads CASSLEGFRNQPQHF. CDR3 DNA sequence: TGTGCCAGCAGCTTGGAGGGATTTCGCAATCAGCCCCAGCATTTT. The chain links TRBV5-8 to TRBJ1-5; the D is unclear. The germline CDR1 and CDR2 sequences are SGHTS and YDEGEE. The CDR3 loop spans 15 amino acids. Trimming left V 0 bases short and J 2 bases short, with 9 bases between.

The genes are TRBV5-6 and TRBJ1-1; 8 bases match TRBD1. The CDR3 has 15 amino acids. Per germline, CDR1 SGHDT and CDR2 YYEEEE. V shed 2 bases, J shed 3 bases, and the junction held 6 bases outside the gene matches. CDR3 coding DNA: TGTGCCAGCAGCTTCCAGGGGGCTCGGGACACTGAAGCTTTCTTT. Encoded protein: CASSFQGARDTEAFF.